Below, 6 T cell receptor beta chains from the same sample are listed, as sequenced in a study of identical twins. Via MiXCR, TCRdb re-called the 5' RACE reads, giving one row per CDR3 protein. The sample lists hundreds of thousands of distinct CDR3 sequences; 9.4% were seen once. Sample: memory (CD45RO+) T cells sorted from blood. Source of these receptors: a woman between 18 and 29 years old in good health.

This chain joins TRBV29-1 and TRBJ2-5; possible D gene TRBD2, 6 bases. The germline CDR1 and CDR2 sequences are SQVTM and ANQGSEA. This CDR3 has 14 amino acids. Trimming took 4 bases from V and 1 from J, leaving 13 bases between them. For the CDR3, the DNA is TGCAGCGTTGTTTGGCGGGGAGGCCAAGAGACCCAGTACTTC. This encodes CSVVWRGGQETQYF.

The rearrangement links TRBV5-1 to TRBJ2-5; 9 positions agree with TRBD1. Per the germline V gene, CDR1 is SGHRS and CDR2 is YFSETQ. The CDR3 spans 14 residues. V was pared by 4 bases and J by 4 bases, with 5 bases of the junction left unmatched. The CDR3: CASSHRDRVETQYF. CDR3 DNA: TGCGCCAGCAGCCATCGGGACAGGGTAGAGACCCAGTACTTC.

This clonotype was recorded at least ten times. The genes are TRBV5-1 and TRBJ1-2, with D possibly matching TRBD1 (5 bases). CDR3 length: 14 amino acids. Germline lookup yields CDR1 SGHRS and CDR2 YFSETQ. Trimming stripped 7 bases from V and 1 base from J, with 14 bases between. As DNA, the CDR3 is TGCGCCAGCTCCCGGGACGGGAGTAACTATGGCTACACCTTC. Its protein product is CASSRDGSNYGYTF. Based on the CDR3 plus reference TRBV5-1 and TRBJ1-2, the full variable domain is KAGVTQTPRYLIKTRGQQVTLSCSPISGHRSVSWYQQTPGQGLQFLFEYFSETQRNKGNFPGRFSGRQFSNSRSEMNVSTLELGDSALYLCASSRDGSNYGYTFGSGTRLTVV.

This clonotype was recorded a few times. This chain uses TRBV7-8 with TRBJ2-1; 8 bases align to TRBD2. Losses at the gene ends were 5 bases for V and 4 bases for J; bases not matched to a gene: 7. Germline V gene data show CDR1 as SGHVS and CDR2 as FQNEAQ. There are 15 residues in the CDR3. The CDR3 DNA sequence: TGTGCCAGCAGCCCATCTAGCGGGCTTTACAATGAGCAGTTCTTC. Protein product: CASSPSSGLYNEQFF.

This clonotype was counted between two and nine times. This chain connects TRBV6-1 to TRBJ2-3; D unclear. The CDR3 has 13 amino acids. Trimming left V 5 bases short and J 3 bases short, with 9 bases between. The germline V gene has CDR1 MNHNS and CDR2 SASEGT. The CDR3 region has the DNA TGTGCCAGCAGTAATACCGGGACAGATACGCAGTATTTT. Protein sequence: CASSNTGTDTQYF.

This clonotype was detected ten times or more. V and J are TRBV6-1 and TRBJ1-2, with TRBD1 matching 8 bases. CDR1 is MNHNS and CDR2 is SASEGT in the germline V gene. J lost 7 bases, V lost 4 bases, and 5 bases had no gene match. The CDR3 length is 13 residues. The CDR3 sequence is CASSVLTGVGYTF. The DNA for the CDR3 is TGTGCCAGCAGTGTCTTGACAGGGGTTGGCTACACCTTC.